This T cell receptor beta chain was captured in a study of lymphopenia after photon versus proton radiotherapy. Study observations and caveats: Only patients who died were analyzed for survival; proton advantage is unproven. After the lymphocyte nadir, photon-treated repertoires showed oligoclonal expansion, especially of CD8+ Temra cells. Under photons, naive T cells and diversity fell while effector/memory populations rose. In patients who died, overall survival fell as post-nadir TCR diversity dropped more.

Germline assignment: CDR1 SGHDN and CDR2 FVKESK. The CDR3 is 14 residues long. Assay: immunoSEQ multiplex PCR; the TCRdb copy retains only in-frame clones and omits some. The sample carries about 50,000 clones, roughly 90% recorded once. On this clone: Its matching antigen is unknown. The germline gene is not matched at one end of the junction; a read error may be the cause.

The clonotype originates from a woman aged 40 to 50 with cholangiocarcinoma. The source material was peripheral blood, sampled from a patient treated with photon-based radiotherapy. The chain uses TRBV14 and TRBJ1-6; D is perhaps TRBD1 (5 bases). The CDR3 here is CASSKDSSNSPLHF. The CDR3 nucleotides are TGTGCCAGCAGCAAAGACAGCTCCAATTCACCCCTCCACTTT.